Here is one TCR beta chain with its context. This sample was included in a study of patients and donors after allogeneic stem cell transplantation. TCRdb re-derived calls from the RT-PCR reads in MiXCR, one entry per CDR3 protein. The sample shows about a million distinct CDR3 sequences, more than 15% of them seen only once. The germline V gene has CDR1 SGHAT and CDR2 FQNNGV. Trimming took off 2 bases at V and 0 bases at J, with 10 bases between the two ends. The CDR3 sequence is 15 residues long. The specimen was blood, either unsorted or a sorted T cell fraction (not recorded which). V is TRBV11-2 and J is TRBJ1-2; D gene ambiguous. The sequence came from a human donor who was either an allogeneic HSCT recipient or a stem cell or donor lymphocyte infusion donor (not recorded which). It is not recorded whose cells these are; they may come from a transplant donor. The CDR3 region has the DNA TGTGCCAGCAGCTTATCGGACGACTCTAACTATGGCTACACCTTC. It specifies CASSLSDDSNYGYTF.